These T cell receptor beta chains were read from a single sample in a study of T cell responses to AZD1222 COVID-19 vaccine. Profiling relied on immunoSEQ multiplex PCR, and the TCRdb table lists in-frame clones only, not all of them. The sample has roughly 160,000 clones; roughly 92% are singletons. This specimen consisted of peripheral blood, obtained on day 0 of AZD1222 vaccination. The source of these receptors is an adult in good health. Both conserved end residues are part of each CDR3. A D gene is named only where the DNA matches it firmly. Clone size is stated in some rows and not others, as once, few, many or a class when expanded.

-	TRBV5-1	-	TRBJ2-1	TGCGCCAGCAGCTTGTCGGGTCTCAGGGCGAATGAGCAGTTCTTC	CASSLSGLRANEQFF
once	TRBV5-1	TRBD1	TRBJ1-4	TGCGCCAGCAGCTTGCAGGCAGGGGGGAATGAAAAACTGTTTTTT	CASSLQAGGNEKLFF
-	TRBV27	TRBD2	TRBJ2-1	TGTGCCAGCAGTTTTAGAGCGGGAGGCGGGGAGCAGTTCTTC	CASSFRAGGGEQFF
-	TRBV11-2	TRBD2	TRBJ2-3	TGTGCCAGCAGCCTCCGCCTACCCGGACTAGCGGGATCCACAGATACGCAGTATTTT	CASSLRLPGLAGSTDTQYF
-	TRBV10-2	-	TRBJ2-7	TGCGCCAGCACCGACAGCTCCTACGAGCAGTACTTC	CASTDSSYEQYF
-	TRBV14	-	TRBJ2-3	TGTGCCAGCACCCCAAGTGGGGGGAGCACAGATACGCAGTATTTT	CASTPSGGSTDTQYF
-	TRBV6-2/TRBV6-3	TRBD2	TRBJ2-7	TGTGCCAGCAGTTACCCCCCCGGACTAGCCTTTATCACCTACGAGCAGTACTTC	CASSYPPGLAFITYEQYF
once	TRBV19	-	TRBJ2-1	TGTGCCAGTAGTCCCCGACGACAGACCTACAATGAGCAGTTCTTC	CASSPRRQTYNEQFF
-	TRBV18	-	TRBJ1-3	TGTGCCAGCTCACCGAACTCTGGAAACACCATATATTTT	CASSPNSGNTIYF
-	TRBV19	-	TRBJ1-2	TGTGCCAGTAGTATGATGGGAGGTGGCTACACCTTC	CASSMMGGGYTF
-	TRBV19	TRBD1	TRBJ1-5	TGTGCCAGCCGGGACAGGGGGCGAGGTCAGCCCCAGCATTTT	CASRDRGRGQPQHF
few	TRBV24-1	-	TRBJ2-1	TGTGCCACCAGTGTAAGCAATGAGCAGTTCTTC	CATSVSNEQFF
-	TRBV30	TRBD1	TRBJ1-5	TGTGCCTGGAGTGAACGACAGGGGGCGATCGGATTTAGCTTGCGCAATCAGCCCCAGCATTTT	CAWSERQGAIGFSLRNQPQHF
-	TRBV5-1	-	TRBJ1-5	TGCGCCAGCAGCTTGGATGGCGCTAGCAATCAGCCCCAGCATTTT	CASSLDGASNQPQHF
-	TRBV7-3	-	TRBJ2-1	TGTGCCAGCAGCTCGACAGGAGGCAATGAGCAGTTCTTC	CASSSTGGNEQFF
-	TRBV7-3	TRBD2	TRBJ2-1	TGTGCCAGCAGTACTACCAGCGGGATTAACAATGAGCAGTTCTTC	CASSTTSGINNEQFF
-	TRBV20-1	-	TRBJ1-5	TGCAGTGCTAGGGGGGGTGGGCCCCAGCATTTT	CSARGGGPQHF
-	TRBV19	TRBD1	TRBJ1-2	TGTGCCAGTAGTCTCGGACAGGGTTCCAACTATGGCTACACCTTC	CASSLGQGSNYGYTF
few	TRBV6-5	-	TRBJ2-7	TGTGCCAGCAGTCTTACTACAGGGCACGAGCAGTACTTC	CASSLTTGHEQYF
-	TRBV4-1	-	TRBJ1-5	TGCGCCAGCAGCCAAGGGGTTAGCAATCAGCCCCAGCATTTT	CASSQGVSNQPQHF
once	TRBV18	-	TRBJ1-2	TGTGCCAGCTCACCCCTGGAAGGGGAAGGCTATGGCTACACCTTC	CASSPLEGEGYGYTF
once	TRBV24-1	-	TRBJ1-1	TGTGCCACCAGAGTAACAGCCGGGGTATCAACTGAAGCTTTCTTT	CATRVTAGVSTEAFF
once	TRBV25-1	TRBD2	TRBJ2-1	TGTGCCAGCAGTGAATTTGGGACTAGCGGGAGAGGGGAGCAGTTCTTC	CASSEFGTSGRGEQFF
-	TRBV7-9	-	TRBJ1-1	TGTGCCAGCACCCGGGGGGAGGGACGGACTGAAGCTTTCTTT	CASTRGEGRTEAFF
-	TRBV6-1	TRBD1	TRBJ2-5	TGTGCCAGCAGTGAATGGGGACAGGGGCTAGAGACCCAGTACTTC	CASSEWGQGLETQYF
once	TRBV6-5	TRBD1	TRBJ1-4	TGTGCCAGCAGCCGGGGACAGTTGGTTGAAAAACTGTTTTTT	CASSRGQLVEKLFF
-	TRBV6-1	-	TRBJ2-5	TGTGCCAGCACTGAGCTCGCCGGGACGGACCAAGAGACCCAGTACTTC	CASTELAGTDQETQYF
-	TRBV10-3	TRBD2	TRBJ2-7	TGTGCCATCAGTGAGTCAGCGGGAGGGACCCACGAGCAGTACTTC	CAISESAGGTHEQYF
once	TRBV10-2	-	TRBJ2-7	TGCGCCAGCAGACCTACTAGCTTCTACGAGCAGTACTTC	CASRPTSFYEQYF
once	TRBV12-3/TRBV12-4	-	TRBJ1-3	TGTGCCACCTCGACAGGTTCTGGAAACACCATATATTTT	CATSTGSGNTIYF
-	TRBV7-9	-	TRBJ2-4	TGTGCCAGCAGCTTAACAGGCCCAGCGAACATTCAGTACTTC	CASSLTGPANIQYF